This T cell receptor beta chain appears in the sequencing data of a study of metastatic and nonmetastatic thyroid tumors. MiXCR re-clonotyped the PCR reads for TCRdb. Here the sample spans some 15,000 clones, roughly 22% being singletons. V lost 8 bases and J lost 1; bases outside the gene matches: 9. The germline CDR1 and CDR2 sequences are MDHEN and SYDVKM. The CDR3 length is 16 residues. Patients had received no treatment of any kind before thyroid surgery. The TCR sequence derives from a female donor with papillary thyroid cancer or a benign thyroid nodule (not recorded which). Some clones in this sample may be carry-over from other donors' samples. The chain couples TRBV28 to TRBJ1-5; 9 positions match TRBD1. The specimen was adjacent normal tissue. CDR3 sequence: CASLTGGLGSNQPQHF. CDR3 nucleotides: TGTGCCAGCTTGACAGGGGGACTGGGGAGCAATCAGCCCCAGCATTTT.